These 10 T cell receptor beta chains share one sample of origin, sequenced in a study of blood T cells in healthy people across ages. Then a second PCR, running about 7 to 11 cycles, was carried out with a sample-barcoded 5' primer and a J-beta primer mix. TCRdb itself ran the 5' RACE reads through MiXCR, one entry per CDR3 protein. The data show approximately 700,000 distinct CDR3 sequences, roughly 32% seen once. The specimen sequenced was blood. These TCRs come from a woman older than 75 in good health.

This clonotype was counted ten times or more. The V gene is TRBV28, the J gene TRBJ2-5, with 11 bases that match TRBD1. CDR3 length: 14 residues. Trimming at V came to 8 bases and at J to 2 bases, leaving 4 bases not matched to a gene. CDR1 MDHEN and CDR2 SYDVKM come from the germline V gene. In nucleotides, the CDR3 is TGTGCCAGCGGGACAGGGGGAGGGCAAGAGACCCAGTACTTC. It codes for CASGTGGGQETQYF.

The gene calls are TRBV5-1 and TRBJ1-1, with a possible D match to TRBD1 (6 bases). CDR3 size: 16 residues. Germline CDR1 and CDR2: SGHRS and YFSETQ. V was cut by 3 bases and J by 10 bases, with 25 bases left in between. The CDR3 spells CASSSQALQGRGGAFF. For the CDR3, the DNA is TGCGCCAGCAGCTCGCAAGCATTACAGGGTAGAGGCGGAGCTTTCTTT.

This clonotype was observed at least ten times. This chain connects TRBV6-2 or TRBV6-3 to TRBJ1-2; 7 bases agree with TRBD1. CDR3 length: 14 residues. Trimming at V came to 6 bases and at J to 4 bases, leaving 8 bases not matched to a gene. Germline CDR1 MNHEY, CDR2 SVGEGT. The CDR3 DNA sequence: TGTGCCAGCAGATTATCCGGGACAGTCTATGGCTACACCTTC. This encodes CASRLSGTVYGYTF.

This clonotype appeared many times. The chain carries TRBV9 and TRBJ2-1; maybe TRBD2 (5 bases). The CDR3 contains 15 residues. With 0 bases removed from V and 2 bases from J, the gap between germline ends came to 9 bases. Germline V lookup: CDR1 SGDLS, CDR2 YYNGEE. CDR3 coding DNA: TGTGCCAGCAGCGTAGGCCGGGGAACCTACAATGAGCAGTTCTTC. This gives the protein CASSVGRGTYNEQFF.

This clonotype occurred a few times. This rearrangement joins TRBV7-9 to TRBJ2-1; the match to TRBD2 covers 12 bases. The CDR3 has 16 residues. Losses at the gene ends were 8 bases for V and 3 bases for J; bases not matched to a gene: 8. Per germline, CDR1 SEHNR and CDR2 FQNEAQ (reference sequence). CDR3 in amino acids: CASGVTSGGYYNEQFF. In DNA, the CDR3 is TGTGCCAGCGGCGTTACTAGCGGGGGGTACTACAATGAGCAGTTCTTC.

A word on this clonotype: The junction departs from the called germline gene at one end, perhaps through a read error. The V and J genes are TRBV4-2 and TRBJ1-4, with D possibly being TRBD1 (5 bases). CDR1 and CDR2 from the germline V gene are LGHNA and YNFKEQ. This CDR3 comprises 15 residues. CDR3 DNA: TGTGCCAGCAGCCAAGATAGGACAAAGGATGAAAAACGGTTTTTT. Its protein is CASSQDRTKDEKRFF.

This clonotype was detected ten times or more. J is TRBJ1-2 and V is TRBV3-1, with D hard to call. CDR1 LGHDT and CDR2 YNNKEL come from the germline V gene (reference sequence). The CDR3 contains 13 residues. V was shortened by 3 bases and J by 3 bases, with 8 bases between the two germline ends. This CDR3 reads CASSQGWDYGYTF. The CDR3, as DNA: TGTGCCAGCAGCCAGGGGTGGGACTATGGCTACACCTTC. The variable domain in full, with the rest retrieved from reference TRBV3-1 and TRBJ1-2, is DTAVSQTPKYLVTQMGNDKSIKCEQNLGHDTMYWYKQDSKKFLKIMFSYNNKELIINETVPNRFSPKSPDKAHLNLHINSLELGDSAVYFCASSQGWDYGYTFGSGTRLTVV.

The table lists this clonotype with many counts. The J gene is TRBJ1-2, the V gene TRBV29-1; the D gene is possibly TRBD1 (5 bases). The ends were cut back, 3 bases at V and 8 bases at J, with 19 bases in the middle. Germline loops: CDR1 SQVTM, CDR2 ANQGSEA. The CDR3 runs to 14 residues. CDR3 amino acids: CSVETVGQGGGYTF. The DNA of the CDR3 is TGCAGCGTTGAGACTGTAGGGCAGGGAGGCGGCTACACCTTC.

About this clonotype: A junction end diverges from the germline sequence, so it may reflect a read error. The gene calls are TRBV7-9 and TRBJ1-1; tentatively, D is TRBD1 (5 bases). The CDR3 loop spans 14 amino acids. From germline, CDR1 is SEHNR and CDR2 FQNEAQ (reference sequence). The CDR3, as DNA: TGTGCCAGCAGCTGGGACGGGGATCACGCTGAAGCTTTCTTC. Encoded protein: CASSWDGDHAEAFF.

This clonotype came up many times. The chain's CDR3 is CASSLLAEDTDTQYF. The CDR3 DNA follows: TGTGCCAGCAGCCTACTAGCGGAGGACACAGATACGCAGTATTTT. The V gene is TRBV7-2, the J gene TRBJ2-3; 8 bases map to TRBD2. Per the germline V gene, CDR1 is SGHTA and CDR2 is FQGNSA. The CDR3 contains 15 residues. The junction had 6 bases not matched to a gene; V was cut back by 5 bases and J by 2 bases.